This is a list of T cell receptor beta chains from one sample in a study of monozygotic twins with inflammatory bowel disease. TCRdb reprocessed the 5' RACE reads and reports one entry per CDR3 protein, with no DNA. This table holds under 200,000 distinct CDR3 sequences. Sequencing used blood. The receptors were sampled from a human donor with ulcerative colitis or Crohn's disease, or a healthy co-twin of an affected twin (not recorded which). Both conserved end residues are part of each CDR3. A clone size is listed for some rows: how often the clone was seen (once, few, many), or a class if it is expanded.

j_call v_call cdr3_length clone_size cdr3_aa
TRBJ1-3 TRBV9 18 . CASSVAPHRELEGNTIYF
TRBJ2-6 TRBV29-1 14 . CSVAGGGGANVLTF
TRBJ1-6 TRBV5-1 16 . CASSLDGDSTTSPLHF
TRBJ2-7 TRBV7-2 15 . CASSLRAGNEYEQYF
TRBJ2-2 TRBV7-3 13 . CASSSGRTGELFF
TRBJ2-1 TRBV7-3 15 . CASSLLGGQYNEQFF
TRBJ2-3 TRBV29-1 13 . CSVVQSGTDTQYF
TRBJ2-5 TRBV27 16 . CASSWTPTLVQETQYF
TRBJ2-2 TRBV20-1 16 . CSASRLAGGLTGELFF
TRBJ2-3 TRBV5-4 17 . CASSLAGVSSSTDTQYF
TRBJ2-6 TRBV20-1 15 . CSARRTSSGANVLTF
TRBJ2-5 TRBV12-3/TRBV12-4 14 . CASSRSGRQETQYF
TRBJ2-7 TRBV29-1 13 . CSGHDRGNREQYF
TRBJ2-5 TRBV25-1 13 . CASTATYQETQYF
TRBJ2-1 TRBV10-3 13 . CAISESWRNEQFF
TRBJ2-7 TRBV7-2 16 . CASSLGELLSSYEQYF
TRBJ2-1 TRBV3-1 17 medium-sized CASSQVSGLADYNEQFF
TRBJ2-7 TRBV9 16 . CASSPRLLSRDDEQYF
TRBJ2-6 TRBV12-3/TRBV12-4 17 . CASSRGLAGTGANVLTF
TRBJ2-7 TRBV20-1 14 . CSARRRGGRREQYF
TRBJ2-2 TRBV6-2/TRBV6-3 14 . CASNRDRGLGELFF
TRBJ2-7 TRBV7-8 17 . CASSLVSVTRTIDEQYF
TRBJ2-7 TRBV4-1 16 . CASSQDREGLRYEQYF
TRBJ1-6 TRBV30 14 . CAWSVLSGRSPLHF
TRBJ1-6 TRBV30 13 . CAWSSSADGTLHF
TRBJ2-7 TRBV4-1 17 . CASSQEGTGGFLGEQYF
TRBJ1-6 TRBV15 13 . CATAGRRNSPLHF
TRBJ1-1 TRBV19 13 . CASSPQVGTEAFF
TRBJ2-1 TRBV9 16 . CASSGRGGSSYNEQFF
TRBJ1-2 TRBV24-1 15 . CATSAQGQGIPGYTF
TRBJ2-3 TRBV20-1 16 . CSARGPVERDRDTQYF
TRBJ2-5 TRBV5-4 14 . CASSLVSEQETQYF
TRBJ2-5 TRBV7-9 15 . CASSPQSPGPVAQYF
TRBJ2-5 TRBV18 12 . CASSPPVETQYF
TRBJ2-1 TRBV12-3/TRBV12-4 18 . CASPIGTWDIGSYNEQFF
TRBJ2-1 TRBV10-3 12 . CAITTGTGEVDF
TRBJ2-1 TRBV29-1 13 . CSAAGLAGGLPLF
TRBJ2-1 TRBV28 16 . CASSSRQGPTYNEQFF
TRBJ2-1 TRBV12-3/TRBV12-4 12 . CASSSEFQAEFF
TRBJ2-5 TRBV7-2 13 . CASSLMDGETQYF
TRBJ2-7 TRBV5-1 14 . CASSLRTAAYEQYF
TRBJ2-2 TRBV5-4 12 . CASSFSAGELFF
TRBJ1-4 TRBV5-1 15 . CASSRTASDNEKLFF
TRBJ2-2 TRBV12-3/TRBV12-4 15 . CASSPDRGDTGELFF